This is a list of T cell receptor beta chains from one sample in a study of T-cell memory formation after mild COVID-19. TCRdb itself ran the 5' RACE reads through MiXCR, one entry per CDR3 protein. The data show 500,000 to 550,000 distinct CDR3 sequences, roughly 22% seen once. Sample: PBMCs or a T cell subset sorted from them (not recorded which). The receptors were gathered from an adult woman who had mild COVID-19 (a few samples of this study predate the infection). Cell type and time point are not known. Both conserved end residues are part of each CDR3. D genes are given only for firm matches. Not every row has a clone size; where given, it reads once, few, many or a size class.

V	D	length	J	size	CDR3	DNA
TRBV10-3	TRBD2	15	TRBJ2-1	-	CAISDRTSEYNEQFF	TGTGCCATCAGTGATAGGACTAGCGAGTACAATGAGCAGTTCTTC
TRBV12-3/TRBV12-4	-	13	TRBJ2-1	-	CASGVSRYNEQFF	TGTGCCAGCGGGGTTTCCCGTTACAATGAGCAGTTCTTC
TRBV7-9	-	15	TRBJ1-1	few	CASSLGAGTHTEAFF	TGTGCCAGCAGCTTAGGGGCCGGTACTCACACTGAAGCTTTCTTT
TRBV20-1	-	14	TRBJ1-5	few	CSASSRSSNQPQHF	TGCAGTGCTAGTTCCAGATCTAGCAATCAGCCCCAGCATTTT
TRBV7-2	-	15	TRBJ1-1	-	CASSFHRKGATEAFF	TGTGCCAGCAGCTTCCACAGGAAAGGGGCAACTGAAGCTTTCTTT
TRBV5-8	TRBD2	17	TRBJ2-3	few	CASSLAKTSGAPDTQYF	TGTGCCAGCAGCTTGGCCAAGACTAGCGGGGCGCCAGATACGCAGTATTTT
TRBV6-6	-	15	TRBJ1-2	-	CASSKQRATDYGYTF	TGTGCCAGCAGTAAACAACGAGCAACAGACTATGGCTACACCTTC
TRBV7-3	TRBD2	16	TRBJ2-5	few	CASSRGLAGAKETQYF	TGTGCCAGCAGCAGAGGACTAGCGGGGGCTAAAGAGACCCAGTACTTC
TRBV25-1	TRBD1	15	TRBJ1-4	-	CASSDLRGQYEKLFF	TGTGCCAGCAGTGATCTCAGGGGGCAGTATGAAAAACTGTTTTTT
TRBV27	-	15	TRBJ1-6	few	CASSFREGDNSPLHF	TGTGCCAGCAGTTTCCGGGAGGGGGATAATTCACCCCTCCACTTT
TRBV20-1	-	13	TRBJ2-7	few	CSARFRELDGQYF	TGCAGTGCTAGATTCCGGGAGCTAGACGGGCAGTACTTC
TRBV20-1	-	14	TRBJ2-1	-	CSASRESLSNEQFF	TGCAGTGCTAGCCGGGAGTCTCTGAGTAATGAGCAGTTCTTC
TRBV7-6	-	14	TRBJ2-1	-	CASSLALSDGEQFF	TGTGCCAGCAGCTTAGCGCTGTCAGATGGTGAGCAGTTCTTC
TRBV7-9	-	19	TRBJ1-2	-	CASSSIQRATNDGNYGYTF	TGTGCCAGCAGCTCCATCCAGAGGGCGACGAATGACGGCAACTATGGCTACACCTTC
TRBV27	TRBD2	19	TRBJ2-1	-	CASSLGGGSGRAGYNEQFF	TGTGCCAGCAGTTTGGGCGGGGGTAGCGGGAGGGCCGGGTACAATGAGCAGTTCTTC
TRBV7-6	TRBD2	13	TRBJ2-2	few	CASSETGTRELFF	TGTGCCAGCAGCGAAACCGGGACTAGGGAGCTGTTTTTT
TRBV12-3/TRBV12-4	TRBD2	14	TRBJ2-3	few	CASSFASGEDTQYF	TGTGCCAGCAGTTTCGCTAGCGGGGAAGATACGCAGTATTTT
TRBV24-1	-	15	TRBJ2-7	few	CATSDTGTSSYEQYF	TGTGCCACCAGTGACACGGGGACTTCCTCCTACGAGCAGTACTTC
TRBV10-3	TRBD1	15	TRBJ1-5	few	CAISERQGAGQPQHF	TGTGCCATCAGTGAGAGGCAGGGGGCCGGTCAGCCCCAGCATTTT
TRBV7-2	TRBD1	13	TRBJ2-5	few	CASSLRRDRTQYF	TGTGCCAGCAGCCTGCGCCGGGACAGGACCCAGTACTTC
TRBV4-1	-	16	TRBJ2-2	-	CASSQGHRGGTGELFF	TGCGCCAGCAGCCAGGGACACAGGGGAGGAACCGGGGAGCTGTTTTTT
TRBV5-1	TRBD1	15	TRBJ1-1	few	CASSFGQGAITEAFF	TGCGCCAGCAGCTTCGGACAGGGGGCAATCACTGAAGCTTTCTTT
TRBV27	-	15	TRBJ2-1	-	CASSVLGVPYNEQFF	TGTGCCAGCAGTGTTTTAGGCGTCCCCTACAATGAGCAGTTCTTC
TRBV7-2	TRBD1	15	TRBJ1-5	-	CASSHADRGNQPQHF	TGTGCCAGCAGCCACGCGGACAGGGGAAATCAGCCCCAGCATTTT
TRBV15	-	16	TRBJ2-3	few	CATSRGAQGGTDTQYF	TGTGCCACCAGCAGAGGGGCACAGGGAGGCACAGATACGCAGTATTTT
TRBV20-1	TRBD1	15	TRBJ2-1	-	CSARTTGVSYNEQFF	TGCAGTGCTAGAACTACAGGGGTCTCCTACAATGAGCAGTTCTTC
TRBV20-1	-	16	TRBJ2-7	-	CSARDPNGASSYEQYF	TGCAGTGCTAGAGATCCTAACGGGGCCAGCTCCTACGAGCAGTACTTC
TRBV7-2	-	14	TRBJ1-2	few	CASGRLGLNYGYTF	TGTGCCAGCGGCCGGCTAGGGCTGAACTATGGCTACACCTTC
TRBV24-1	-	14	TRBJ1-1	few	CATSETGLNTEAFF	TGTGCCACCAGTGAAACCGGATTGAACACTGAAGCTTTCTTT
TRBV5-1	-	16	TRBJ1-4	few	CASTLLPVLSNEKLFF	TGCGCCAGCACCCTCCTCCCGGTCCTCTCTAATGAAAAACTGTTTTTT
TRBV11-3	-	16	TRBJ2-1	few	CASSLGAARSTNEQFF	TGTGCCAGCAGCTTAGGAGCGGCCCGTAGCACCAATGAGCAGTTCTTC
TRBV18	-	16	TRBJ2-3	-	CASSPSSGASTDTQYF	TGTGCCAGCTCACCTTCGTCGGGGGCCAGCACAGATACGCAGTATTTT
TRBV5-1	TRBD1	14	TRBJ2-4	few	CASSGWTGDDIQYF	TGCGCCAGCAGCGGATGGACAGGGGATGACATTCAGTACTTC
TRBV24-1	-	13	TRBJ2-3	few	CATSVHSTDTQYF	TGTGCCACCAGTGTCCACAGCACAGATACGCAGTATTTT
TRBV7-2	-	15	TRBJ1-3	few	CASSLVRDAGNTIYF	TGTGCCAGCAGCTTAGTGAGGGATGCTGGAAACACCATATATTTT
TRBV29-1	TRBD2	14	TRBJ2-7	few	CSVFSGGDSYEQYF	TGCAGCGTCTTCAGCGGGGGGGACTCCTACGAGCAGTACTTC
TRBV5-5	-	15	TRBJ2-5	-	CASSLLGAVGETQYF	TGTGCCAGCAGCTTGTTGGGTGCGGTAGGAGAGACCCAGTACTTC
TRBV2	TRBD2	16	TRBJ2-4	-	CASTGTGGLAKNIQYF	TGTGCCAGCACGGGTACGGGGGGGCTAGCCAAAAACATTCAGTACTTC
TRBV6-5	TRBD1	16	TRBJ2-7	few	CASRRLQGQGVYEQYF	TGTGCCAGCAGGCGGCTACAGGGGCAAGGGGTCTACGAGCAGTACTTC
TRBV6-1	-	14	TRBJ1-5	-	CASSEIDGAQPQHF	TGTGCCAGCAGTGAAATCGATGGGGCTCAGCCCCAGCATTTT
TRBV5-1	TRBD1	13	TRBJ2-5	few	CASSAGGDETQYF	TGCGCCAGCAGCGCAGGGGGTGATGAGACCCAGTACTTC
TRBV5-1	TRBD2	14	TRBJ2-3	-	CASSWREYTDTQYF	TGCGCCAGCAGCTGGCGGGAGTACACAGATACGCAGTATTTT
TRBV20-1	TRBD2	11	TRBJ2-7	-	CSATGGNEQYF	TGCAGTGCTACGGGGGGGAACGAGCAGTACTTC
TRBV18	-	15	TRBJ1-5	-	CASHGTGSTLQPQHF	TGTGCCAGCCACGGCACGGGCTCCACTTTGCAGCCCCAGCATTTT
TRBV29-1	TRBD2	11	TRBJ2-1	few	CSVVWRGKQFF	TGCAGCGTTGTGTGGCGGGGGAAGCAGTTCTTC
TRBV4-2	-	15	TRBJ1-1	many	CASSPKRGPSEGTFF	TGTGCCAGCAGCCCGAAAAGGGGCCCCTCAGAGGGAACTTTCTTT